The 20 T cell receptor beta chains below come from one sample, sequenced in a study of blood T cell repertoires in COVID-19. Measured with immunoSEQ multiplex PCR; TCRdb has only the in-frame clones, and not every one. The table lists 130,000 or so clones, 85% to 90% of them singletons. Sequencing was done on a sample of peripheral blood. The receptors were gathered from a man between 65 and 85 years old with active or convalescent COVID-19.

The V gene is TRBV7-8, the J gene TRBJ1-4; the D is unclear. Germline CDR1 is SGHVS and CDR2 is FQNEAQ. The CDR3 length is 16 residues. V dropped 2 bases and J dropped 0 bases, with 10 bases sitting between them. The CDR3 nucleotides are TGTGCCAGCAGCTTAAGCGTGCGGACAACTAATGAAAAACTGTTTTTT. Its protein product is CASSLSVRTTNEKLFF.

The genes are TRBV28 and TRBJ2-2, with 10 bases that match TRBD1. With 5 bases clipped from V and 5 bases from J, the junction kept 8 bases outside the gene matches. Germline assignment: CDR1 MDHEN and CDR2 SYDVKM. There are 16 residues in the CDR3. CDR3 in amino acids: CASSAATGGVTGELFF. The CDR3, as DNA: TGTGCCAGCAGTGCCGCGACAGGGGGCGTGACCGGGGAGCTGTTTTTT.

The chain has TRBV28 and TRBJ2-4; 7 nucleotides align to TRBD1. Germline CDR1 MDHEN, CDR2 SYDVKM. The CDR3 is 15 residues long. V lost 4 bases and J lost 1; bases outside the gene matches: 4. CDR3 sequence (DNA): TGTGCCAGCAGTTCACAGGGGAAGGCCAAAAACATTCAGTACTTC. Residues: CASSSQGKAKNIQYF.

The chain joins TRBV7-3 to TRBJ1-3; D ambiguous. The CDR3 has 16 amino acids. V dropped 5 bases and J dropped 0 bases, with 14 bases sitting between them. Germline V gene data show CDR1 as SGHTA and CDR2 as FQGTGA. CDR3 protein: CASSRSREFSGNTIYF. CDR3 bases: TGTGCCAGCAGCCGGTCACGGGAGTTCTCTGGAAACACCATATATTTT.

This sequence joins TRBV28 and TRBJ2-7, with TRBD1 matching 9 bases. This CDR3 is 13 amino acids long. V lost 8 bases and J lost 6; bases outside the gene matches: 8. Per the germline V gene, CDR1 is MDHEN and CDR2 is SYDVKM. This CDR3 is CASEEGQGGEQYF. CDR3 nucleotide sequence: TGTGCCAGCGAAGAGGGACAGGGTGGCGAGCAGTACTTC.

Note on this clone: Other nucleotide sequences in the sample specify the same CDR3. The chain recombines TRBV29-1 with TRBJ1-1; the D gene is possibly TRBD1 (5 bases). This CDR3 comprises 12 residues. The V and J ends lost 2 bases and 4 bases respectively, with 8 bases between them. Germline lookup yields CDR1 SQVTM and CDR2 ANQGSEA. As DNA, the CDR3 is TGCAGCGTTGAACGGGGGATCACTGAAGCTTTCTTT. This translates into CSVERGITEAFF.

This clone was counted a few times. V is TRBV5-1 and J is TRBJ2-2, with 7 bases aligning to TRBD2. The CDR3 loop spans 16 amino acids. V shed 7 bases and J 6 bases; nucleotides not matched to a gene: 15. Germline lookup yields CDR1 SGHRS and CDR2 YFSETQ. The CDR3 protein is CASRRVAGAAAGELFF. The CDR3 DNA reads TGCGCCAGCCGGCGGGTTGCGGGAGCGGCAGCCGGGGAGCTGTTTTTT.

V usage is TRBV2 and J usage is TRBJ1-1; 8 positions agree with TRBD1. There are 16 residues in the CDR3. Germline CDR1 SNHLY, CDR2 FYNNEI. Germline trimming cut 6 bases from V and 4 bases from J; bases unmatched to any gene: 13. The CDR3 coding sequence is TGTGCCAGCAGCGCCGTTGAAGACAGGGGCGTCACTGAAGCTTTCTTT. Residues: CASSAVEDRGVTEAFF.

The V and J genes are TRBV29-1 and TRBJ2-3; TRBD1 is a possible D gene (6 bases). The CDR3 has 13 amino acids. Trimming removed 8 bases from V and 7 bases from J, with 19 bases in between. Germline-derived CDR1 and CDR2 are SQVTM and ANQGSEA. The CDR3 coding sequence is TGCAGCTATGGGGCAGGGGTTCTTTATACGCAGTATTTT. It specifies CSYGAGVLYTQYF.

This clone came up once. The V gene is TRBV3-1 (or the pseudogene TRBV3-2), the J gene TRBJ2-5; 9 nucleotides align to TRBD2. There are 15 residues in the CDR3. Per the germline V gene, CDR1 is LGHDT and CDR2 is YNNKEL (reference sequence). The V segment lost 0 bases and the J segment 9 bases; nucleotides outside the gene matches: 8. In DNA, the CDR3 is TGTGCCAGCAGCCAAGATGTTAGCGGGAGAGGGTCCCAGTACTTC. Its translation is CASSQDVSGRGSQYF.

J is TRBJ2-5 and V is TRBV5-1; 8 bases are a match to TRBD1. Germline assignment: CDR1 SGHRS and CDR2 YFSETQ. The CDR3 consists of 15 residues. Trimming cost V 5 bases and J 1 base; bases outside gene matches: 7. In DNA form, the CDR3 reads TGCGCCAGCAGTCGGGACAGGCAGACCCAAGAGACCCAGTACTTC. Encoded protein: CASSRDRQTQETQYF.

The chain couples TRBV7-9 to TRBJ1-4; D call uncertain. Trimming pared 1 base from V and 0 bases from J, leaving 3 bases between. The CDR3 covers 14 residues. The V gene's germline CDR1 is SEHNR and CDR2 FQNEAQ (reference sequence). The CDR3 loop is CASSLDTTNEKLFF. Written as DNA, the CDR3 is TGTGCCAGCAGCTTAGACACAACTAATGAAAAACTGTTTTTT. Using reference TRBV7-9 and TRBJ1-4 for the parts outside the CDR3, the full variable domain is DTGVSQNPRHKITKRGQNVTFRCDPISEHNRLYWYRQTLGQGPEFLTYFQNEAQLEKSRLLSDRFSAERPKGSFSTLEIQRTEQGDSAMYLCASSLDTTNEKLFFGSGTQLSVL.

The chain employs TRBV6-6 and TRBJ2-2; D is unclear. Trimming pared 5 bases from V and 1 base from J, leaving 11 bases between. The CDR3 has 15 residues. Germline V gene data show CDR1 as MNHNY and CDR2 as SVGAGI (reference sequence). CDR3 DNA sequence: TGTGCCAGCAGTCTGAGCCCAATGAACACCGGGGAGCTGTTTTTT. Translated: CASSLSPMNTGELFF.

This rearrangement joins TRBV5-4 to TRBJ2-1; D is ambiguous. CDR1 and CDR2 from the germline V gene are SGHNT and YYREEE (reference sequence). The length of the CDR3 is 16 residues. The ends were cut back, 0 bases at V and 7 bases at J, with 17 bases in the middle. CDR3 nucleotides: TGTGCCAGCAGCTTGGCGCGGCCGGAGATTGGAAATGAGCAGTTCTTC. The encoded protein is CASSLARPEIGNEQFF.

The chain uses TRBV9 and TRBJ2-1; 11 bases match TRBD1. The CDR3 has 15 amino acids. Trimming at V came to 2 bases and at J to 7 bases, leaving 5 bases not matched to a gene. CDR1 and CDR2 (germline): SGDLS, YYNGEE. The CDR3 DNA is TGTGCCAGCAGCGTGACCGGGACAGGGGGGAATGAGCAGTTCTTC. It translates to CASSVTGTGGNEQFF. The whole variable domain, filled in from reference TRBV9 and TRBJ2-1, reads DSGVTQTPKHLITATGQRVTLRCSPRSGDLSVYWYQQSLDQGLQFLIQYYNGEERAKGNILERFSAQQFPDLHSELNLSSLELGDSALYFCASSVTGTGGNEQFFGPGTRLTVL.

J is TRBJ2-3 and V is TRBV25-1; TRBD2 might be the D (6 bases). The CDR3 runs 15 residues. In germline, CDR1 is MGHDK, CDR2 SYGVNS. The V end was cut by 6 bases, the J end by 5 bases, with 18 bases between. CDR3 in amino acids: CASSEGLTRRDTQYF. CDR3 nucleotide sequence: TGTGCCAGCAGCGAGGGACTGACTCGGAGAGATACGCAGTATTTT.

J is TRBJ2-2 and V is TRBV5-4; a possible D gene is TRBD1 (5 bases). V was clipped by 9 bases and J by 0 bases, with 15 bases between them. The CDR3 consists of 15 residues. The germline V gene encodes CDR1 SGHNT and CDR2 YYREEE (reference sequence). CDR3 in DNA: TGTGCCACGACAGACCCGACCACGAACACCGGGGAGCTGTTTTTT. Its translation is CATTDPTTNTGELFF.

CDR3 DNA: TGTGCCAGCAGCTTGTCTACAGGGGCTGATAATTCACCCCTCCACTTT. Its protein is CASSLSTGADNSPLHF. The chain couples TRBV5-8 to TRBJ1-6, with TRBD1 matching 7 bases. The V gene end was trimmed by 1 base and the J gene end by 5 bases; junction bases not matched to a gene: 6. The CDR3 consists of 16 residues. The germline V gene encodes CDR1 SGHTS and CDR2 YDEGEE.

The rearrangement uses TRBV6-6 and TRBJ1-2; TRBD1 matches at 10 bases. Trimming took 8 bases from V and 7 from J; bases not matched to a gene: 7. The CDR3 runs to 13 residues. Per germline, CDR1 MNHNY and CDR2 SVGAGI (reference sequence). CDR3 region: CASGPGQGTGYTF. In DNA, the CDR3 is TGTGCCAGCGGGCCGGGACAGGGGACTGGCTACACCTTC.

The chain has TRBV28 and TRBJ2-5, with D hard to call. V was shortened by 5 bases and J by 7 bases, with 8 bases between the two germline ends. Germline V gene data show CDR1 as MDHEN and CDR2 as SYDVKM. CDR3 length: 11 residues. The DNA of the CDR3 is TGTGCCAGCAGTCCCCAGGTGACCCAGTACTTC. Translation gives CASSPQVTQYF.